One sample yielded the 14 T cell receptor beta chains listed below, sequenced in a study of T cell clonotyping in hematopoietic cell transplantation. The method was immunoSEQ multiplex PCR; TCRdb's version includes in-frame clones alone and lacks a portion of them. The top ten clones hold 17% of a sample with over 4,000 clones, 32% of them seen once. Stated time point: recipient sample about 28 days before transplant, after cytoreduction. This specimen was peripheral blood mononuclear cells, taken before stem cell transplant. These receptors originate from a man aged 50 to 59 with myelofibrosis. Some clones in this sample may be carry-over from other donors' samples.

V usage is TRBV5-6 and J usage is TRBJ2-2; D remains unclear. The CDR3 has 16 residues. Germline CDR1 reads SGHDT; CDR2 reads YYEEEE. V lost 4 bases and J lost 0, with 13 bases in between. The CDR3 DNA follows: TGTGCCAGCAGCCCACAGACGAGTTCGAACACCGGGGAGCTGTTTTTT. It translates to CASSPQTSSNTGELFF.

The rearrangement links TRBV30 to TRBJ1-1, with TRBD1 matching 8 bases. Per the germline V gene, CDR1 is GTSNPN and CDR2 is SVGIG (reference sequence). The CDR3 spans 13 residues. Trimming took 3 bases from V and 5 from J; bases not matched to a gene: 5. The CDR3 reads CAWSLTGETEAFF. The CDR3 coding sequence is TGTGCCTGGAGCTTGACAGGGGAAACTGAAGCTTTCTTT.

This clone was seen a few times. The chain employs TRBV29-1 and TRBJ1-1; unclear D gene. CDR1 and CDR2 from the germline V gene are SQVTM and ANQGSEA. The CDR3 sequence is 10 residues long. V lost 7 bases, J lost 1 base, and 4 bases lay in between. CDR3 coding DNA: TGCAGCGGCCAGAACACTGAAGCTTTCTTT. It encodes CSGQNTEAFF.

In its sample, this clone was seen a few times. The J gene is TRBJ2-1, the V gene TRBV25-1, with D possibly TRBD2 on 5 matching bases. Germline CDR1 and CDR2: MGHDK and SYGVNS. Trimming left V 2 bases short and J 0 bases short, with 14 bases between. The CDR3 contains 17 residues. The CDR3, as DNA: TGTGCCAGCAGTGAAAAGTCGAAGCGGAGCTCCTACAATGAGCAGTTCTTC. Translating gives CASSEKSKRSSYNEQFF.

V gene TRBV29-1 combines with J gene TRBJ1-2; D might be TRBD1 (6 bases). CDR3 size: 12 residues. Germline V gives CDR1 SQVTM, CDR2 ANQGSEA. V lost 6 bases and J lost 2, with 10 bases in between. CDR3 nucleotide sequence: TGCAGCGTAGTTACAGGGAACTATGGCTACACCTTC. Its protein product is CSVVTGNYGYTF.

Relative to its sample, this clone is medium-sized (0.01 to 0.1%). V and J are TRBV30 and TRBJ1-5; D ambiguous. Germline V lookup: CDR1 GTSNPN, CDR2 SVGIG (reference sequence). V lost 0 bases and J lost 9, with 18 bases in between. The CDR3 is 15 residues long. Here the CDR3 DNA reads TGTGCCTGGAGTGTACGGGGAACGGGGAATGGGCCCCAGCATTTT. It translates to CAWSVRGTGNGPQHF.

DNA of the CDR3: TGTGCCTGGAGTGTACGGGTGAGTGACACTGAAGCTTTCTTT. Protein: CAWSVRVSDTEAFF. V and J are TRBV30 and TRBJ1-1; D is unclear. Trimming removed 0 bases from V and 3 bases from J, with 11 bases in between. The CDR3 is 14 amino acids. The germline CDR1 and CDR2 sequences are GTSNPN and SVGIG (reference sequence).

CDR3 bases: TGTGCCAGCAGCTTGGCCCGGGCTAGCGGCTTCTACGAGCAGTACTTC. This translates into CASSLARASGFYEQYF. The V call is TRBV5-6, the J call TRBJ2-7; 7 positions agree with TRBD2. CDR1 and CDR2 (germline): SGHDT, YYEEEE. V dropped 0 bases and J dropped 3; count of bases not matched to a gene: 9. This CDR3 is built from 16 residues.

This clone has a handful of counts. The genes are TRBV30 and TRBJ1-5, with no clear D. With 5 bases removed from V and 4 bases from J, the gap between germline ends came to 12 bases. The germline V gene has CDR1 GTSNPN and CDR2 SVGIG (reference sequence). The CDR3 has 13 residues. CDR3: CAWSGDVNQPQHF. CDR3 nucleotides: TGTGCCTGGTCCGGAGACGTTAATCAGCCCCAGCATTTT.

V is TRBV30 and J is TRBJ1-5; D remains unclear. CDR1 and CDR2 (germline): GTSNPN, SVGIG (reference sequence). Trimming cost V 1 base and J 2 bases, with 9 bases left between them. CDR3 size: 14 residues. The CDR3 nucleotides are TGTGCCTGGAGTGGCACTAACGGCAATCAGCCCCAGCATTTT. As protein: CAWSGTNGNQPQHF.

The chain carries TRBV30 and TRBJ2-7; 9 bases are a match to TRBD1. The germline CDR1 and CDR2 sequences are GTSNPN and SVGIG (reference sequence). J was trimmed by 2 bases and V by 1 base; bases with no gene match: 3. The CDR3 consists of 14 residues. The CDR3 bases are TGTGCCTGGAGTGCCGGGACAGGGACCTACGAGCAGTACTTC. Translation: CAWSAGTGTYEQYF.

The V and J genes are TRBV7-6 and TRBJ2-7; D is tentatively TRBD1 or TRBD2 (5 bases each). Per germline, CDR1 SGHVS and CDR2 FNYEAQ. The CDR3 contains 13 residues. The ends were cut back, 5 bases at V and 3 bases at J, with 11 bases in the middle. The CDR3 DNA reads as TGTGCCAGCAGCAAGGGACCAAACTACGAGCAGTACTTC. It translates to CASSKGPNYEQYF. Looking up the rest from reference TRBV7-6 and TRBJ2-7 gives the full variable domain: GAGVSQSPRYKVTKRGQDVALRCDPISGHVSLYWYRQALGQGPEFLTYFNYEAQQDKSGLPNDRFSAERPEGSISTLTIQRTEQRDSAMYRCASSKGPNYEQYFGPGTRLTVT.

V gene TRBV2 combines with J gene TRBJ1-2, with D hard to call. Looked up from germline, CDR1 is SNHLY and CDR2 is FYNNEI. This CDR3 has 13 residues. V gave up 7 bases and J gave up 4 bases, with 13 bases separating them. The CDR3 sequence: CASTAGVAYGYTF. The CDR3 nucleotides read TGTGCCAGCACCGCGGGTGTCGCCTATGGCTACACCTTC.

This clone was observed a handful of times. The gene calls are TRBV29-1 and TRBJ2-3; D may be TRBD2 (5 bases). Deletions cut 7 bases from V and 0 bases from J, with 8 bases between. The CDR3 runs to 12 residues. The germline gives CDR1 SQVTM, CDR2 ANQGSEA. The CDR3 loop reads CSARTSTDTQYF. The CDR3 DNA follows: TGCAGCGCCAGGACTAGCACAGATACGCAGTATTTT.